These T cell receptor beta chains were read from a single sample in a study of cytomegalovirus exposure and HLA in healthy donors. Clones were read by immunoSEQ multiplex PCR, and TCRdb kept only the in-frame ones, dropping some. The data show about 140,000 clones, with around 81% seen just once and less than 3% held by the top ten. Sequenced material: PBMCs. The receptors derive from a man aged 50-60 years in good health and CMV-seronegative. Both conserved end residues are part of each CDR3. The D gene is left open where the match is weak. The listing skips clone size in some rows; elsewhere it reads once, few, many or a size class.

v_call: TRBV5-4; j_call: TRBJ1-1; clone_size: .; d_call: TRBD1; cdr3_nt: TGTGCCAGCAGCTTAGATTGGGACAGTTCCACTGAAGCTTTCTTT; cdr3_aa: CASSLDWDSSTEAFF
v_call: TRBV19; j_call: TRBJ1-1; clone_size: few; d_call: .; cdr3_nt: TGTGCCAGTAGCATGGCGGTTTTGAACACTGAAGCTTTCTTT; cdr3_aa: CASSMAVLNTEAFF
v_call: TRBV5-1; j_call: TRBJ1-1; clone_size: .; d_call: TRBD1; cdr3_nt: TGCGCCAGCAGCTTCCGGGACAGGGGCGTCCCGAACACTGAAGCTTTCTTT; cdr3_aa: CASSFRDRGVPNTEAFF
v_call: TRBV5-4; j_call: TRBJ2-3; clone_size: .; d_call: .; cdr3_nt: TGTGCCCTCAGGGAAGGGGCCTACACAGATACGCAGTATTTT; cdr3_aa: CALREGAYTDTQYF
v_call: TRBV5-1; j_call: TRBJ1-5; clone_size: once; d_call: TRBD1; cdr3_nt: TGCGCCAGCAGCTCAACACAGGGGGGCCAGCCCCAGCATTTT; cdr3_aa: CASSSTQGGQPQHF
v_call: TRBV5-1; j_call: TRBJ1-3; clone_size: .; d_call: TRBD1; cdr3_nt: TGCGCCAGCAGCTTAACAGGGGGCGCGGATGGAAACACCATATATTTT; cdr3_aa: CASSLTGGADGNTIYF
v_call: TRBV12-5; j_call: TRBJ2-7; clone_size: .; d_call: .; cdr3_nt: TGTGCTAGTGGTTCATCAGCAGGGTCCCTTCGAAACTTC; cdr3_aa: CASGSSAGSLRNF
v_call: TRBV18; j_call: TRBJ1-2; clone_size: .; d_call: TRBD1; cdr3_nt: TGTGCCAGCTCACCACAACTGGGACAGGGGCATGATGGCTACACCTTC; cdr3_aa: CASSPQLGQGHDGYTF
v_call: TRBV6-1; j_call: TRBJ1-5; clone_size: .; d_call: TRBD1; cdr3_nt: TGTGCCAGCGGACAGGTTAGCAATCAGCCCCAGCATTTT; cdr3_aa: CASGQVSNQPQHF
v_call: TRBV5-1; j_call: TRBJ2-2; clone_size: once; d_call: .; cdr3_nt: TGCGCCAGCAGCACCGGACAGACAAACACCGGGGAGCTGTTTTTT; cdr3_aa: CASSTGQTNTGELFF
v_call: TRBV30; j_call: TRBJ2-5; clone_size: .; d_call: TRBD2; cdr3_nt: TGTGCCTGGAGTTTGACTAGCGGGGGGGCGACCCAGTACTTC; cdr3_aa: CAWSLTSGGATQYF
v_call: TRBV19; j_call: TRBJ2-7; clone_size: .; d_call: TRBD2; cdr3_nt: TGTGCCAGTACCACAGGGACTAGCGGGGGGACTTACTTC; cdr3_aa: CASTTGTSGGTYF
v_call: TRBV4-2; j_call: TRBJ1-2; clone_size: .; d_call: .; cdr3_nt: TGTGCCAGCAGCCCCGGCGACGGACTCTATGGCTACACCTTC; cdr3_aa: CASSPGDGLYGYTF
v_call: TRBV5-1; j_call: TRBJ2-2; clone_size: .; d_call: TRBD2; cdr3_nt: TGCGCCAGCAGCTTACCAGCGGGGGGCCTTTTCACCGGGGAGCTGTTTTTT; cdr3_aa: CASSLPAGGLFTGELFF
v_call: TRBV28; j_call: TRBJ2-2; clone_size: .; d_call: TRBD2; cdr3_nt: TGTGCCAGCAGTTTCCGGAGCGGGGGGGCCTCCGGGGAGCTGTTTTTT; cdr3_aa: CASSFRSGGASGELFF
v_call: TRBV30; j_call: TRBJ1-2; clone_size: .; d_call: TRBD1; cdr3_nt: TGTGCCTGGAGTGCCGGGACAGGGGTGGGCTACACCTTC; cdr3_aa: CAWSAGTGVGYTF
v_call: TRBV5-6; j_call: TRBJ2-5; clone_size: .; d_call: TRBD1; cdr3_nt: TGTGCCAGCAGCACAGGGGCGGCACGGGAGACCCAGTACTTC; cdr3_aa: CASSTGAARETQYF
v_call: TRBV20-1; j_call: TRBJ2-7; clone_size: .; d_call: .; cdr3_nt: TGCAGTGCCTACGACGGGGGCGAGCAGTACTTC; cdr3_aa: CSAYDGGEQYF
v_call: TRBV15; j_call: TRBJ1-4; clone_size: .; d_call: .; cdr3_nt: TGTGCCACCAGCAGTGGGGGCGGTGAAAAACTGTTTTTT; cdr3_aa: CATSSGGGEKLFF
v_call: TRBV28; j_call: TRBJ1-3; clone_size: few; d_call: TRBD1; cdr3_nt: TGTGCCAGCAGTCCCCAGGACAGGGGAAACACCATATATTTT; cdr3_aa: CASSPQDRGNTIYF
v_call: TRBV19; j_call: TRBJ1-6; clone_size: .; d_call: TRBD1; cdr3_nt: TGTGCCAGTACCATACAGGGGGCCGATTCACCCCTCCACTTT; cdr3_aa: CASTIQGADSPLHF
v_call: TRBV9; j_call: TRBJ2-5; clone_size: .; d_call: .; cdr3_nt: TGTGCCAGCAGCGTAGATCCGGGATCAGAGACCCAGTACTTC; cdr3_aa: CASSVDPGSETQYF
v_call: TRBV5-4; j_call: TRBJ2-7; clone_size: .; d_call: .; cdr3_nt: TGTGCCAGCAGCTTGGATCATAACAGGGTCTCCTACGAGCAGTACTTC; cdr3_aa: CASSLDHNRVSYEQYF
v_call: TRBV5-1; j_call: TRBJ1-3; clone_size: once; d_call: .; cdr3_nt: TGCGCCAGCAGCGCCCTTACAGCAGACTCTGGAAACACCATATATTTT; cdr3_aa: CASSALTADSGNTIYF